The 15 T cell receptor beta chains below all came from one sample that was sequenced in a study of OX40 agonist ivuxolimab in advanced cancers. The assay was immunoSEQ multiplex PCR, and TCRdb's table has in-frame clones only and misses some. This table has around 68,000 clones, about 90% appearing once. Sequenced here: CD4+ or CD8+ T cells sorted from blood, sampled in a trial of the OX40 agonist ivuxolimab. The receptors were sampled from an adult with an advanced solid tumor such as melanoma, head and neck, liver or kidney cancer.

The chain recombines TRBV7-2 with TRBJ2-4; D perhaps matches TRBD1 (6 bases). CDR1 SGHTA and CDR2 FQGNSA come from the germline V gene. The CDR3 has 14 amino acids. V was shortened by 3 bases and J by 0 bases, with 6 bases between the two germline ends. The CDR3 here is CASSLTGAKNIQYF. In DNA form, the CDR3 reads TGTGCCAGCAGCTTGACAGGAGCCAAAAACATTCAGTACTTC.

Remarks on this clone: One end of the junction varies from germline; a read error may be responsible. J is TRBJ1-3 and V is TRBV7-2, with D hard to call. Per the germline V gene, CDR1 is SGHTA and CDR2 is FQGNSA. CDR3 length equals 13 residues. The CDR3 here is CASSQETWDTIYF. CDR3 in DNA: TGCGCCAGCAGCCAGGAAACCTGGGACACCATATATTTT.

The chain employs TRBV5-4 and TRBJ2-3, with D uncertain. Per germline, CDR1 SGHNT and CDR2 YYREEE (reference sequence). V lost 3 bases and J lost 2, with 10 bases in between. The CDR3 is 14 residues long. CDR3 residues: CASSSEGPTDTQYF. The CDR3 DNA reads TGTGCCAGCAGCTCAGAAGGGCCCACAGATACGCAGTATTTT.

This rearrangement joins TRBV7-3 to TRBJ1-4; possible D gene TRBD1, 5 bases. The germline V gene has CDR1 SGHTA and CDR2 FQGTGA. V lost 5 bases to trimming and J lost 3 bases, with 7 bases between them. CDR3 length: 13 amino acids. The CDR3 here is CASSPGPNEKLFF. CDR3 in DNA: TGTGCCAGCAGCCCGGGACCTAATGAAAAACTGTTTTTT.

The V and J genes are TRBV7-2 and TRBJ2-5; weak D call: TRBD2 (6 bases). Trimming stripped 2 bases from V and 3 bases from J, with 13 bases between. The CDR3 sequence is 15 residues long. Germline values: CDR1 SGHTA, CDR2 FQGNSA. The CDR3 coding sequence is TGTGCCAGCAGCTTATCCGGGAGTTCAGAAGAGACCCAGTACTTC. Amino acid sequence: CASSLSGSSEETQYF.

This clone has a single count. CDR3 amino acids: CSVEYQGLGANVLTF. Written as DNA, the CDR3 is TGCAGCGTTGAATATCAGGGTCTGGGGGCCAACGTCCTGACTTTC. This sequence joins TRBV29-1 and TRBJ2-6; maybe TRBD1 (5 bases). Trimming took off 2 bases at V and 4 bases at J, with 12 bases between the two ends. Germline loops: CDR1 SQVTM, CDR2 ANQGSEA. The CDR3 runs to 15 residues. Looking up the rest from reference TRBV29-1 and TRBJ2-6 gives the full variable domain: SAVISQKPSRDICQRGTSLTIQCQVDSQVTMMFWYRQQPGQSLTLIATANQGSEATYESGFVIDKFPISRPNLTFSTLTVSNMSPEDSSIYLCSVEYQGLGANVLTFGAGSRLTVL.

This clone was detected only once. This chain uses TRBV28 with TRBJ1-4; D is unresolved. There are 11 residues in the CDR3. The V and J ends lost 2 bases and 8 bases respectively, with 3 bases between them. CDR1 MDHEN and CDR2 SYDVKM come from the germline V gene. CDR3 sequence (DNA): TGTGCCAGCAGTTTAGGCGAAAAACTGTTTTTT. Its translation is CASSLGEKLFF.

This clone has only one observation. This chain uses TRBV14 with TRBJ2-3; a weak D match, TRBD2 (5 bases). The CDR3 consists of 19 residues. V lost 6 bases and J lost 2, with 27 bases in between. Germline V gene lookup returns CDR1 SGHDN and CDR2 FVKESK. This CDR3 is CASRHPAERGRELTDTQYF. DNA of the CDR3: TGTGCCAGCAGGCACCCAGCGGAACGAGGACGGGAACTCACAGATACGCAGTATTTT.

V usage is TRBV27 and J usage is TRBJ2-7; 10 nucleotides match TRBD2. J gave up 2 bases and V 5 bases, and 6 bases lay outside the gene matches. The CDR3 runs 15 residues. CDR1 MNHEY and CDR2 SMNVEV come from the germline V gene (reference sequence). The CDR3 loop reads CASSPLAGRTYEQYF. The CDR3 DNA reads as TGTGCCAGCAGTCCACTAGCGGGAAGGACCTACGAGCAGTACTTC.

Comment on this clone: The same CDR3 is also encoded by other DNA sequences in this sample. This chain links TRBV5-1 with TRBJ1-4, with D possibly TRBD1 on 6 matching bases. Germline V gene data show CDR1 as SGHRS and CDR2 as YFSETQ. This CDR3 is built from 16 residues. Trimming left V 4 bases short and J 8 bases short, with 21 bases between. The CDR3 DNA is TGCGCCAGCAGCCTGGAAGTCGGGGGGGCGAGCGAAAAACTGTTTTTT. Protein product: CASSLEVGGASEKLFF.

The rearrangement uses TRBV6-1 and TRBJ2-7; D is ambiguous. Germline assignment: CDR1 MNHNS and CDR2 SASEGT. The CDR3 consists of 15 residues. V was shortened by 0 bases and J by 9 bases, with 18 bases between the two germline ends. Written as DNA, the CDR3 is TGTGCCAGCAGTGAAGCCCCTGTGGTTTTGGATATGCAGTACTTC. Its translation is CASSEAPVVLDMQYF.

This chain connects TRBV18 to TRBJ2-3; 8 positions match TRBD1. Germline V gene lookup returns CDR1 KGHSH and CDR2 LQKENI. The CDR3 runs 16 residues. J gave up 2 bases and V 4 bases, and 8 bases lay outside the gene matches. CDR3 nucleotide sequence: TGTGCCAGCTCACTCGGACAGGGACTCAACACAGATACGCAGTATTTT. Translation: CASSLGQGLNTDTQYF.

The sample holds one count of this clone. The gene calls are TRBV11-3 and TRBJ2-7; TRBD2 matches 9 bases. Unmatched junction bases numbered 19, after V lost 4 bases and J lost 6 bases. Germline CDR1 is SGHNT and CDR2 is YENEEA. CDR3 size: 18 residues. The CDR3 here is CASSSGMRLAGGPVEQYF. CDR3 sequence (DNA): TGTGCCAGCAGCTCCGGAATGAGATTGGCGGGAGGGCCGGTCGAGCAGTACTTC. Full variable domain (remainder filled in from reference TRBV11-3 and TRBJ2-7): EAGVVQSPRYKIIEKKQPVAFWCNPISGHNTLYWYLQNLGQGPELLIRYENEEAVDDSQLPKDRFSAERLKGVDSTLKIQPAELGDSAVYLCASSSGMRLAGGPVEQYFGPGTRLTVT.

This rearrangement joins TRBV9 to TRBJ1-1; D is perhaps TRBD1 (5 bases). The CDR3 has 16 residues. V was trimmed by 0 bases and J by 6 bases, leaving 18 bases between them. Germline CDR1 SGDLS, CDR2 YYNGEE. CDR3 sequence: CASSVVQGAAGAEAFF. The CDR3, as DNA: TGTGCCAGCAGCGTAGTACAAGGGGCCGCTGGGGCTGAAGCTTTCTTT.

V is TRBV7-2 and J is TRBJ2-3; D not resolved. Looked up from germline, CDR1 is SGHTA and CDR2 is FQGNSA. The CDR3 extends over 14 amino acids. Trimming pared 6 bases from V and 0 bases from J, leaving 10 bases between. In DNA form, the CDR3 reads TGTGCCAGCAGTGGCGTCGCTAGCACAGATACGCAGTATTTT. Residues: CASSGVASTDTQYF.